This TCR beta chain derives from a study of shared clonotypes between healthy human individuals. General study findings and limits: The small donor group covered limited genetic and exposure diversity.

Comment on this clone: Its antigen is unidentified.

Data came from immunoSEQ multiplex PCR; TCRdb stores just in-frame clones and leaves some out. The repertoire holds about 1.5 million clones, 98% seen once, with approximately 0.44% in the top ten. CD45RA-negative memory and CD45RA+ naive subsets were split from the CD4+ cells. Source material: naive CD4+ T cells sorted from blood. Subset denoted: CD45RA+ positively selected. This receptor was identified in a man between 25 and 39 years old in good health.

The CDR3 coding sequence is TGTGCCAGCAAACCGAGCAATCAGCCCCAGCATTTT. Translated, it gives CASKPSNQPQHF. The chain recombines TRBV6-1 with TRBJ1-5; D remains unclear. The CDR3 spans 12 residues. V was trimmed by 7 bases and J by 1 base, leaving 5 bases between them. Germline V gene data show CDR1 as MNHNS and CDR2 as SASEGT.